This TCR beta chain was profiled in a study of response to subunit inactivated influenza vaccine. General study points: New T cells are recruited in small numbers by each seasonal influenza vaccination, according to the authors' suggestion.

TCRdb itself ran the RT-PCR reads through MiXCR, one entry per CDR3 protein. The data show roughly 460,000 distinct CDR3 sequences, about a tenth seen once. The CDR3 is 15 amino acids. The trim removed 5 bases at V and 0 bases at J, leaving 6 bases unmatched. CDR1 DFQATT and CDR2 SNEGSKA come from the germline V gene (reference sequence). This clonotype came up a few times. Antigen: not known. The clonotype comes from a man in his forties or fifties who received an inactivated influenza vaccine. The sample in question was PBMCs from blood, obtained roughly 46 days after vaccination. The rearrangement uses TRBV20-1 and TRBJ2-4; 8 nucleotides line up with TRBD2. The CDR3 nucleotides read TGCAGTGCTTCAAGCGGGGGTCTAGCCAAAAACATTCAGTACTTC. Its protein is CSASSGGLAKNIQYF.